This T cell receptor (beta chain) was recorded in a study of T cell responses to AZD1222 COVID-19 vaccine. Regarding the study as a whole: Compared with day 0, the breadth and depth of the Spike-specific TCR repertoire rose significantly after two doses of AZD1222.

Germline CDR1 and CDR2: SGHRS and YFSETQ. Trimming shortened V by 0 bases and J by 0 bases, and 6 bases separated the two germline ends. The CDR3 consists of 15 residues. Regarding this clone: The antigen is undetermined.

Repertoires were generated with immunoSEQ multiplex PCR, while TCRdb's copy carries only in-frame clones and drops some. The table for this sample gives over 130,000 clones. V usage is TRBV5-1 and J usage is TRBJ2-2, with unresolved D. Sequenced: peripheral blood. This receptor was identified in an adult in good health. The CDR3 protein is CASSLDGSNTGELFF. As DNA, the CDR3 is TGCGCCAGCAGCTTGGACGGCTCGAACACCGGGGAGCTGTTTTTT.